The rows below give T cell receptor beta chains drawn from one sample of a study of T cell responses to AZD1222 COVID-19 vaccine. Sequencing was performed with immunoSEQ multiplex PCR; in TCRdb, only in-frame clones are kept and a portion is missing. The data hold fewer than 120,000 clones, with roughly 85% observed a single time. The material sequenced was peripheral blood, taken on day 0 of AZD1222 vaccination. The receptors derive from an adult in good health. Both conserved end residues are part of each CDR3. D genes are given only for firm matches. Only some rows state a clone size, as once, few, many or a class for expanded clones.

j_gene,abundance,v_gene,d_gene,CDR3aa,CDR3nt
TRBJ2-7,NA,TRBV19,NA,CASSPGSGEQYF,TGTGCCAGTAGTCCCGGTTCGGGCGAGCAGTACTTC
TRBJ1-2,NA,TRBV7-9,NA,CASSFREGYTF,TGTGCCAGCAGCTTTAGAGAAGGCTACACCTTC
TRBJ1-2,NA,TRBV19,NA,CASSPPVGGYGYTF,TGTGCCAGTAGCCCCCCGGTCGGGGGCTATGGCTACACCTTC
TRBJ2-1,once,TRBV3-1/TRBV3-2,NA,CASSPRTGYNEQFF,TGTGCCAGCAGCCCCCGGACTGGCTACAATGAGCAGTTCTTC
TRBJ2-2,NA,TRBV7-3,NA,CASTPGGLNTGELFF,TGTGCCAGCACCCCTGGTGGTCTGAACACCGGGGAGCTGTTTTTT
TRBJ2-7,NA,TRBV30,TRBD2,CAWSLRGGLREQYF,TGTGCCTGGAGTCTCCGGGGGGGCCTTAGAGAGCAGTACTTC
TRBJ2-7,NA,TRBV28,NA,CASRSTWAGNSYEQYF,TGTGCCAGCAGATCTACCTGGGCGGGGAACTCCTACGAGCAGTACTTC
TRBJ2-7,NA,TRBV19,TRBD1,CASSIGTGYSYEQYF,TGTGCCAGTAGTATCGGGACAGGGTACTCCTACGAGCAGTACTTC
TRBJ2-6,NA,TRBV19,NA,CASSSQHSGANVLTF,TGTGCCAGTAGTTCACAACACTCTGGGGCCAACGTCCTGACTTTC
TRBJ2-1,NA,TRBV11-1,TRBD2,CASSARLAGNEQFF,TGTGCCAGCAGCGCCAGACTAGCGGGGAATGAGCAGTTCTTC
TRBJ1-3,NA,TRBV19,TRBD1,CASSDRDSSGNTIYF,TGTGCCAGTAGTGACAGGGATTCCTCTGGAAACACCATATATTTT
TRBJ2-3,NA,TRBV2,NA,CASSETRVLRATDTQYF,TGTGCCAGCAGTGAAACTCGAGTATTACGGGCAACAGATACGCAGTATTTT
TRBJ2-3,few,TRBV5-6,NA,CASSSGTPTDTQYF,TGTGCCAGCAGCAGCGGGACACCCACAGATACGCAGTATTTT
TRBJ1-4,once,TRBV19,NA,CASSTSGGGWNEKLFF,TGTGCCAGTAGTACCTCGGGAGGGGGTTGGAATGAAAAACTGTTTTTT
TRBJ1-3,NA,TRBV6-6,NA,CASGQDWEENTIYF,TGTGCCAGCGGTCAAGATTGGGAGGAAAACACCATATATTTT
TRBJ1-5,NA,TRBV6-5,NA,CASRLQGSNQPQHF,TGTGCCAGCAGATTACAGGGTAGCAATCAGCCCCAGCATTTT
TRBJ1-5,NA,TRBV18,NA,CASSPGYSNQPQHF,TGTGCCAGCTCCCCGGGTTATAGCAATCAGCCCCAGCATTTT
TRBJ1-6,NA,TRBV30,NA,CAWKGQGPSSYNSPLHF,TGTGCCTGGAAGGGCCAGGGCCCTAGCTCCTATAATTCACCCCTCCACTTT
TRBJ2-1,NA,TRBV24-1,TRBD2,CATSDLAGGLAYNEQFF,TGTGCCACCAGTGATCTAGCGGGGGGACTCGCCTACAATGAGCAGTTCTTC
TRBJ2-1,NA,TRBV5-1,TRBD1,CASSAAGTEYNEQFF,TGCGCCAGCAGCGCAGCCGGGACAGAGTACAATGAGCAGTTCTTC
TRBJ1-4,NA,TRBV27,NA,CASSTYYTGINEKLFF,TGTGCCAGCAGTACATACTACACAGGGATTAATGAAAAACTGTTTTTT
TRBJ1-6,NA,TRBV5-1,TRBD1,CASSFFADRDYSPLHF,TGCGCCAGCAGCTTCTTTGCCGACAGGGATTATTCACCCCTCCACTTT
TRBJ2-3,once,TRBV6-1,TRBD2,CASSEAFIKGGRDTQYF,TGTGCCAGCAGTGAAGCTTTTATAAAGGGAGGGAGAGATACGCAGTATTTT
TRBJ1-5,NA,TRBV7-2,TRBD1,CASSTTQGASNQPQHF,TGTGCCAGCAGCACAACACAGGGGGCAAGCAATCAGCCCCAGCATTTT
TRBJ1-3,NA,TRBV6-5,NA,CASRSTRGSGNTIYF,TGTGCCAGCCGAAGCACCAGGGGCTCTGGAAACACCATATATTTT
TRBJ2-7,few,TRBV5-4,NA,CASSLDGSYEQYF,TGTGCCAGCAGCTTGGACGGATCCTACGAGCAGTACTTC
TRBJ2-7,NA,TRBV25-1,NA,CASSEGGAGNYEQYF,TGTGCCAGCAGTGAAGGTGGAGCAGGGAACTACGAGCAGTACTTC
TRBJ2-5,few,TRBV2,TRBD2,CASSLAGGPVTQYF,TGTGCCAGCAGTCTAGCGGGGGGGCCAGTGACCCAGTACTTC
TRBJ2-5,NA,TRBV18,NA,CASSPQGLIETQYF,TGTGCCAGCTCACCTCAGGGGCTCATAGAGACCCAGTACTTC
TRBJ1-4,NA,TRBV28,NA,CASSSRRTGTNEKLFF,TGTGCCAGCAGTTCTCGGAGAACAGGGACTAATGAAAAACTGTTTTTT
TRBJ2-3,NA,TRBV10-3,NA,CAISESIRGPRTDTQYF,TGTGCCATCAGTGAGTCGATAAGGGGCCCCCGCACAGATACGCAGTATTTT
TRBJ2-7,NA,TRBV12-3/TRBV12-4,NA,CASRGRGPYEQYF,TGTGCCAGCAGAGGGAGGGGGCCATACGAGCAGTACTTC
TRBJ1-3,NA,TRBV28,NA,CASSLRWNTIYF,TGTGCCAGCAGTTTAAGGTGGAACACCATATATTTT
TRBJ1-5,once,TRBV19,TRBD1,CASSTAGTGRSNQPQHF,TGTGCCAGTAGTACCGCCGGGACAGGGCGTTCCAATCAGCCCCAGCATTTT
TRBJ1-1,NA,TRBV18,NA,CASSPENPNRSGTEAFF,TGTGCCAGCTCACCAGAAAATCCCAACAGATCGGGCACTGAAGCTTTCTTT
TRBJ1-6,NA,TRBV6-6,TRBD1,CASGTGTGVSPLHF,TGTGCCAGCGGGACCGGGACAGGGGTATCACCCCTCCACTTT
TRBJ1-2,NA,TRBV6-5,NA,CASSYSGPNYGYTF,TGTGCCAGCAGTTACTCGGGTCCAAACTATGGCTACACCTTC
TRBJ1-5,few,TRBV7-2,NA,CASSPRRGDSNQPQHF,TGTGCCAGCAGCCCCCGGCGGGGAGATAGCAATCAGCCCCAGCATTTT
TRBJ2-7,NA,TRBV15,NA,CATSKGGSSYEQYF,TGTGCCACCAGCAAAGGGGGATCCTCCTACGAGCAGTACTTC
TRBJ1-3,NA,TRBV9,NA,CASSVEGNTIYF,TGTGCCAGCAGCGTAGAAGGAAACACCATATATTTT
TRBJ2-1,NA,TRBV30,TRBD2,CAWSGGGGLNEQFF,TGTGCCTGGAGTGGGGGCGGGGGGCTCAATGAGCAGTTCTTC
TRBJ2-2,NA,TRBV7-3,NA,CASSAQTGPGQNTGELFF,TGTGCCAGCAGCGCCCAAACGGGACCGGGACAGAACACCGGGGAGCTGTTTTTT
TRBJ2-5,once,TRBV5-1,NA,CASSLVVRAAQETQYF,TGCGCCAGCAGCTTGGTCGTAAGGGCAGCACAAGAGACCCAGTACTTC
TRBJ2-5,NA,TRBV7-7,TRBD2,CASSSGTSQATQYF,TGTGCTAGCAGCTCGGGGACTAGTCAAGCGACCCAGTACTTC
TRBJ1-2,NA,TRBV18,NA,CASSPRGPGNYGYTF,TGTGCCAGCTCACCCCGAGGGCCGGGTAACTATGGCTACACCTTC
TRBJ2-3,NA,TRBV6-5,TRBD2,CASRLAGGNTDTQYF,TGTGCCAGCAGACTAGCGGGGGGCAACACAGATACGCAGTATTTT